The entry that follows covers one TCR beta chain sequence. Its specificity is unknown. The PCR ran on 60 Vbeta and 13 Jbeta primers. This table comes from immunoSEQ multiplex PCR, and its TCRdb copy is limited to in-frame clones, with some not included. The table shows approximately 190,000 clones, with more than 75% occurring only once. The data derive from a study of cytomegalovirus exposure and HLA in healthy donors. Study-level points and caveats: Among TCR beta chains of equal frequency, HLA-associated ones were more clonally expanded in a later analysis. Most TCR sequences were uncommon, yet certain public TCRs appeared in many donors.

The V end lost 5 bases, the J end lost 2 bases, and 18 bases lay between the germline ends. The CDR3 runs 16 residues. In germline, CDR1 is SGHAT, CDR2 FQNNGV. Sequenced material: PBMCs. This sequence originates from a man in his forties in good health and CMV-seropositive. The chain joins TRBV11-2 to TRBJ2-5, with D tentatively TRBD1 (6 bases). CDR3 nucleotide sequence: TGTGCCAGCAGCCCCCAGGGGATGGTGGGACAAGAGACCCAGTACTTC. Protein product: CASSPQGMVGQETQYF.